Described below is a single TCR beta chain sequence and its context. The entry originates in a study of control samples from healthy donors and cancer patients. CDR1 and CDR2 from the germline V gene are MNHEY and SMNVEV (reference sequence). The CDR3 covers 15 residues. V lost 5 bases and J lost 0; bases outside the gene matches: 5. Repertoires were generated with immunoSEQ multiplex PCR, while TCRdb's copy carries only in-frame clones and drops some. The table includes some 140,000 clones, roughly 90% detected once. Sequenced input: blood. The TCR was taken from a young man in good health. This chain uses TRBV27 with TRBJ2-3; TRBD1 matches 7 bases. CDR3 sequence: CASSPTQGSTDTQYF. In DNA form, the CDR3 reads TGTGCCAGCAGTCCCACACAGGGGAGCACAGATACGCAGTATTTT.